The T cell receptor beta chain described here comes from a study of blood T cells in healthy people across ages. PCR was performed a second time for about 6 to 12 cycles using a sample-barcoded 5' primer and a J-beta primer mix. TCRdb re-derived calls from the 5' RACE reads in MiXCR, one entry per CDR3 protein. The sample lists approximately 1.5 million distinct CDR3 sequences, approximately 32% occurring once. Of note for this clonotype: Antigen: not known.

General observations from the study: Higher diversity, along with more naive CD4+ cells, distinguished long-lived donors from aged donors. From one million sequenced T cells, diversity estimates were lower bounds.

Germline loops: CDR1 LGHDT, CDR2 YNNKEL (reference sequence). V was trimmed by 2 bases and J by 0 bases, leaving 10 bases between them. The CDR3 is made up of 15 amino acids. This clonotype was sampled from a woman between 25 and 40 years old in good health. The chain employs TRBV3-1 and TRBJ1-2; no clear D gene. Sequencing was carried out using blood. As DNA, the CDR3 is TGTGCCAGCAGCCAACGGGTTGCCTCTAACTATGGCTACACCTTC. It yields the protein CASSQRVASNYGYTF.